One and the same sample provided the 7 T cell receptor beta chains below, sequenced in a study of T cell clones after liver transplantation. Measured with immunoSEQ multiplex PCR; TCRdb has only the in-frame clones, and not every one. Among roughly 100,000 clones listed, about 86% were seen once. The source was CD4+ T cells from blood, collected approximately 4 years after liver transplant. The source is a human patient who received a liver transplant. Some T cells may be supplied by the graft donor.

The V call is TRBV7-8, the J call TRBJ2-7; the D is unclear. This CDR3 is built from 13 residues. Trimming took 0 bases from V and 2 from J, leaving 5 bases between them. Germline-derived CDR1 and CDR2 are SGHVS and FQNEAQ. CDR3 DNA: TGTGCCAGCAGCTTAGCACAGACCTACGAGCAGTACTTC. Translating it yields CASSLAQTYEQYF.

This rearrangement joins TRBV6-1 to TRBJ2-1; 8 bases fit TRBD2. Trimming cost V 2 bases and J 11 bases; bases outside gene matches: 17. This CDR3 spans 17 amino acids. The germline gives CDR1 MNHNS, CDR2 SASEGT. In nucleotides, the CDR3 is TGTGCCAGCAGTGAACGGCAAATGGGCACTAGCGGTCACAAGCAGTTCTTC. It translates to CASSERQMGTSGHKQFF.

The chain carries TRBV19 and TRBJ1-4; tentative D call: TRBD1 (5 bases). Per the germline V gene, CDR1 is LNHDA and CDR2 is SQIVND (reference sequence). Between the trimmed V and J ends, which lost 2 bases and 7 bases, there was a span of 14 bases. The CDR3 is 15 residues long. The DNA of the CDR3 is TGTGCCAGTAGTATATGGGAAGGGGTATTTGAAAAACTGTTTTTT. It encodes CASSIWEGVFEKLFF.

The CDR3 nucleotides read TGCGCCAGCAGCCAACTCCCGAGGGGGGGCGAGGGATTTGTGAGGGGGAATGAAAAACTGTTTTTT. Translation gives CASSQLPRGGEGFVRGNEKLFF. The gene calls are TRBV4-3 and TRBJ1-4; tentative D call: TRBD1 (6 bases). The CDR3 spans 22 residues. CDR1 is LGHNA and CDR2 is YSLEER in the germline V gene. The V end was cut by 2 bases, the J end by 5 bases, with 33 bases between.

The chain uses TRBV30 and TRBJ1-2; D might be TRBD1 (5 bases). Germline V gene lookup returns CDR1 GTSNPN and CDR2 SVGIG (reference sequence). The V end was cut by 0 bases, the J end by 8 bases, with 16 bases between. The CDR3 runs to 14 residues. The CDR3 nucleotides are TGTGCCTGGAGTGTAGTAGGGGCGTTAGGGGGCTACACCTTC. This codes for CAWSVVGALGGYTF.

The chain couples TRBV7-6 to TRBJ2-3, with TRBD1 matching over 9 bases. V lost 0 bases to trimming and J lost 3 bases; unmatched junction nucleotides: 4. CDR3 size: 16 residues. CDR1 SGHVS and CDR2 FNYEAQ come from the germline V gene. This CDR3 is CASSLAGQGGTDTQYF. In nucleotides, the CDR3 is TGTGCCAGCAGCTTAGCGGGACAGGGCGGTACAGATACGCAGTATTTT.

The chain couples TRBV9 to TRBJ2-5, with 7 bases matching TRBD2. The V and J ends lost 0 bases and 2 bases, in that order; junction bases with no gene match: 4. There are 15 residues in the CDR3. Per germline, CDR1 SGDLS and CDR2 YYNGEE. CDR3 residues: CASSVVGGGQETQYF. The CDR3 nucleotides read TGTGCCAGCAGCGTAGTGGGCGGGGGTCAAGAGACCCAGTACTTC. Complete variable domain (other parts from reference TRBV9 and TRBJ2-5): DSGVTQTPKHLITATGQRVTLRCSPRSGDLSVYWYQQSLDQGLQFLIQYYNGEERAKGNILERFSAQQFPDLHSELNLSSLELGDSALYFCASSVVGGGQETQYFGPGTRLLVL.